This TCR beta chain was identified during a study of T cells after yellow fever vaccination. In the case of this clonotype: What it binds is not known. A read error is possible here, since a much larger clone lies one base away.

The CDR3 totals 14 residues. Germline V gene sequence: CDR1 KGHSH, CDR2 LQKENI. Trimming cost V 5 bases and J 8 bases, with 16 bases left between them. Overall study findings and caveats: One caveat is that FACS-sorted repertoires could contain abundant clonotypes contaminating from the bulk population.

It was through 5'RACE template switching that TCR cDNA was made, with a universal primer site and UMIs added. TCRdb re-derived calls from the 5' RACE reads in MiXCR, one entry per CDR3 protein. This sample has some 250,000 distinct CDR3 sequences, with less than 9% found just once. This TCR derives from a man aged 25 to 40 who received the YFV17D yellow fever vaccine. The source material was CD4+ T cells sorted from PBMCs, sampled 15 days after the yellow fever booster vaccination. This chain connects TRBV18 to TRBJ2-1; D is uncertain. Here the CDR3 DNA reads TGTGCCAGCTCATCAGGTCACTGGTCCGATGAGCAGTTCTTC. Protein product: CASSSGHWSDEQFF.